This TCR beta chain was captured in a study of T cells in Graves' hyperthyroidism and ophthalmopathy. RNA transcripts provided the source from which TCR beta CDR3 regions were amplified. The study used the HTBI primer set for a first-round RT-PCR of the TCR CDR3. TCRdb re-called the multiplex PCR reads through MiXCR, storing one row per CDR3 protein. This table holds 450,000 to 700,000 distinct CDR3 sequences, under 60% found once. As regards this clonotype: Its antigen is undetermined. This likely comes from a read error, as the CDR3 has no conserved phenylalanine or tryptophan at its end.

When ophthalmopathy did not progress within 18 months, Graves' hyperthyroidism was considered stable. Disease duration under 2 months; hyperthyroidism patients were aged 18 to 65. Clinical symptoms, serum thyroxine and TRAb, thyroid ultrasound and orbital computed tomography together formed the diagnostic basis. Germline V lookup: CDR1 MNHEY, CDR2 SMNVEV (reference sequence). V shed 6 bases and J shed 7 bases, with 12 bases lying between them. This CDR3 region has 12 residues. Whole-study findings and limits: In validation, the model predicted ophthalmopathy. These predictions came a median 6.5 months before onset.

Sequenced: peripheral blood or thyroid tissue (not recorded which). The sequence derives from a woman younger than 30 with Graves' hyperthyroidism. This chain connects TRBV27 to TRBJ1-2; D unresolved. CDR3 sequence (DNA): TGTGCCAGCAGCTCCGTTGGTCGTGGCTACACCCTC. As protein: CASSSVGRGYTL.